What follows is one T cell receptor (beta chain) and its context. Its antigen has not been determined. Base quality data are lacking; no much larger clone is found one base away. This specimen comes from a study of T cell responses to AZD1222 COVID-19 vaccine listed by TCRdb under 2021. Background on the whole study: Because spike-specific TCR depth and breadth did not differ between the two schedules, AZD1222 recipients who got a second dose at roughly 4 weeks were pooled with those who got a second dose at roughly 12 weeks. Trial participants were enrolled into age subgroups of 18-55, 56-69 and 70-plus years, which contained around 150, 29 and 61 TCR-sequenced participants, respectively. TCR sequencing was performed for roughly 240 trial participants, of whom 200 to 210 were given two doses of AZD1222 and roughly 25 were given two doses of MenACWY control vaccine. The study at large found these results: Epitopes outside the regions mutated in the B.1.351 and B.1.1.7 variants were reportedly recognized by nearly half of the unique spike-specific TCRs. Spike-specific TCR breadth and depth rose significantly after two AZD1222 doses compared with day 0 and with MenACWY recipients. The vaccine-associated CD4 TCRs covered the entire spike protein, and the dominant responses fell in regions 160-218 and 743-854. Participants were mostly white British and included more females than males, and it was suggested by the authors that clonal diversity may have been underestimated. Conclusions about previously exposed vaccinees are limited, since just five to seven AZD1222 recipients were seropositive for SARS-CoV-2 at baseline. In the small 56-69-year group, the increase in depth fell short of significance, most likely because of low power. No day 14 peak-response samples were available, so repertoires were characterized only after the peak T cell response.

What this sample's time point label stands for: baseline before first vaccination. Vaccinee samples came from UK trials COV001 and COV002, including a single-blind randomized controlled phase 2/3 trial of AZD1222 (ChAdOx1 nCoV-19) in healthy adults. Trial participant PBMC samples were collected at day 0 and day 28 after the second dose for TCRbeta chain sequencing. CDR1 is given as MNHEY and CDR2 as SVGAGI, both from the germline V gene. Its CDR3 holds 13 amino acids, cysteine through phenylalanine. The DNA shown is the 39-base CDR3, in frame from base 1. Germline trimming amounts to 10 bases on V and 8 bases on J, with 12 as the count of junction bases outside the gene matches. The CDR3 regions of human TCRbeta chains were analyzed by immunosequencing. The study's processing was this. TCRs in the repertoires were matched against a reference library of SARS-CoV-2-specific TCRs that had been generated with the MIRA antigen-specificity platform. Breadth meant the fraction of unique TCRs that were SARS-CoV-2-associated, whereas depth meant the fraction of total T cells that were SARS-CoV-2-associated. Using the MIRA data, each spike-specific TCR was mapped to the spike region that the TCR reacts to and placed in a CD4 or CD8 class. Log10-transformed breadth and depth values were compared by one-way ANOVA with Sidak's multiple comparisons tests. TCRdb stores this immuneACCESS table with in-frame sequences only. Part of the clones is absent; in the studies checked, under half of the shortfall reflects unresolved V genes, and no reason is known for the rest. The D gene and trimming were derived from the DNA, and the V and J assignments and clone size from that table. The sample data list about 97,000 clones, and around 84% of these were observed just once. Together, the top ten hold approximately 1.3% of the sample.

Here the sequenced sample was peripheral blood, taken on day 0 of AZD1222 vaccination. This clonotype originated in an adult in good health. The chain uses TRBV6-5 and TRBJ1-2; a stretch of 8 junction bases matches TRBD1. The DNA sequence follows: TGTGCCACCACTCCCTTCCAGGGGGCGGGCTACACCTTC. This sequence encodes CATTPFQGAGYTF.